The source of this TCR beta chain is a study of T-cell reconstitution after alpha-beta-depleted transplantation in children. Researchers prepared the TCRbeta library using unique molecular identifiers, the study reports. TCRdb re-called the PCR reads through MiXCR, storing one row per CDR3 protein. The sample carries about 91,000 distinct CDR3 sequences, roughly 8.3% recorded once. This CDR3 is built from 12 residues. V was clipped by 6 bases and J by 4 bases, with 9 bases between them. CDR1 is MDHEN and CDR2 is SYDVKM in the germline V gene. This TCR was sampled from a human donor who donated a stem cell graft to a child with congenital amegakaryocytic thrombocytopenia. V usage is TRBV28 and J usage is TRBJ1-2; tentatively, D is TRBD1 (5 bases). The source material was PBMCs from the stem cell graft donor, sampled from the stem cell graft. The chain's CDR3 is CASSLTAYGYTF. Written as DNA, the CDR3 is TGTGCCAGCAGCCTGACAGCCTATGGCTACACCTTC.